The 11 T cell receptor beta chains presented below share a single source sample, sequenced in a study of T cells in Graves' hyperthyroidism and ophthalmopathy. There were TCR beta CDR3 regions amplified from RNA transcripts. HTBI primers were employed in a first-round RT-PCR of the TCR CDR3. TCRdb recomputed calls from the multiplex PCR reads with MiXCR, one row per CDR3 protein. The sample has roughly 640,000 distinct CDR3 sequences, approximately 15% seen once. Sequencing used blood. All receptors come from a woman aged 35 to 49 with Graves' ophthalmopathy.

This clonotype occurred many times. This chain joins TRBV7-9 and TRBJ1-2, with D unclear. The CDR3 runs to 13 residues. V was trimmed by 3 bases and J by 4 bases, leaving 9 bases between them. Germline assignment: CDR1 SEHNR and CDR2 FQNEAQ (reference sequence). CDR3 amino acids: CASSLAPGYGYTF. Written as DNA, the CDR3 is TGTGCCAGCAGCTTGGCCCCTGGCTATGGCTACACCTTC.

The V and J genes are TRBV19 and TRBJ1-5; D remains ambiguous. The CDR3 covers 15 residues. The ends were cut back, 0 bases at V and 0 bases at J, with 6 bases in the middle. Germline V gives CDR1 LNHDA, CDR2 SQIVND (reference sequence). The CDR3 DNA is TGTGCCAGTAGTATAGATCGGAGTAGCAATCAGCCCCAGCATTTT. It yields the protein CASSIDRSSNQPQHF.

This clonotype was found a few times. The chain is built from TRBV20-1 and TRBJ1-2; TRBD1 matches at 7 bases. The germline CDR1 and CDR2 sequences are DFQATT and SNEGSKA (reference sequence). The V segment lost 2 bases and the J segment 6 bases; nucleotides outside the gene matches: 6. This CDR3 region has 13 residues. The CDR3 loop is CSARTGVGNGYTF. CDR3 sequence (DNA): TGCAGTGCTAGAACAGGGGTAGGAAATGGCTACACCTTC.

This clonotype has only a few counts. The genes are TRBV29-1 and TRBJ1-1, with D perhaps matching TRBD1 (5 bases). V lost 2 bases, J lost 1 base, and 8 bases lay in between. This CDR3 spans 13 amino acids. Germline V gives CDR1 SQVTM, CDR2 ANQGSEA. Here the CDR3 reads CSVENGQNTEAFF. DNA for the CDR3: TGCAGCGTTGAAAACGGACAGAACACTGAAGCTTTCTTT.

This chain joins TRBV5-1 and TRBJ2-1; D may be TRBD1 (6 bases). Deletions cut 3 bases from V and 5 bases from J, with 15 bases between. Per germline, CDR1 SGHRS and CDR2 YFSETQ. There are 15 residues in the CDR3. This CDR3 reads CASSSGTHTNNEQFF. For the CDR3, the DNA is TGCGCCAGCAGCTCGGGGACACACACTAACAATGAGCAGTTCTTC.

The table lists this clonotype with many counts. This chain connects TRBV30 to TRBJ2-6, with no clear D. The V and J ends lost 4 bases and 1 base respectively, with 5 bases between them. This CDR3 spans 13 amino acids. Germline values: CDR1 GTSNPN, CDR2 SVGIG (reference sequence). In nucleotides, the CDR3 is TGTGCCTGGATCGAATCTGGGGCCAACGTCCTGACTTTC. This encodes CAWIESGANVLTF.

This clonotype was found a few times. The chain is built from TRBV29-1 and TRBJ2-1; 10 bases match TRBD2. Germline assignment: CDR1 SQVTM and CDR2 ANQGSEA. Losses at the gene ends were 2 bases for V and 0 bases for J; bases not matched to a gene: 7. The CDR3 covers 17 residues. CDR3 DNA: TGCAGCGTTGAAATTAGCGGGGGGCTAAGCTCCTACAATGAGCAGTTCTTC. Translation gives CSVEISGGLSSYNEQFF.

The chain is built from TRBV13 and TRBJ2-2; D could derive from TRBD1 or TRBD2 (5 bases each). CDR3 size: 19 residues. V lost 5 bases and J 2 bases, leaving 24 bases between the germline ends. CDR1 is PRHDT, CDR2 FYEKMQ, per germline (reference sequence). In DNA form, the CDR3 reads TGTGCCAGCAGCCCCCCGGGGCTAGAGGATCCCTTTAACACCGGGGAGCTGTTTTTT. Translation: CASSPPGLEDPFNTGELFF. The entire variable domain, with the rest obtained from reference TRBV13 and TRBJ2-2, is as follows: AAGVIQSPRHLIKEKRETATLKCYPIPRHDTVYWYQQGPGQDPQFLISFYEKMQSDKGSIPDRFSAQQFSDYHSELNMSSLELGDSALYFCASSPPGLEDPFNTGELFFGEGSRLTVL.

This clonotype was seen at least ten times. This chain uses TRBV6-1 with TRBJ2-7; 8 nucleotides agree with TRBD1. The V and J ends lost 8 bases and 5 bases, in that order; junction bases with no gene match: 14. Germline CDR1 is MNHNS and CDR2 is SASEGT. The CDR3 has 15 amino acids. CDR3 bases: TGTGCCAGCGGCGCTAATCCAGGGGGCTCGAACGAGCAGTACTTC. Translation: CASGANPGGSNEQYF.

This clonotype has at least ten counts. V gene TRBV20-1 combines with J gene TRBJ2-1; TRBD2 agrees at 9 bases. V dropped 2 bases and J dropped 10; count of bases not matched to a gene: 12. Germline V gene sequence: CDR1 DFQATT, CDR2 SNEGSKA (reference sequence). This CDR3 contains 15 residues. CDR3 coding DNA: TGCAGTGCTAGATCGAGCGGGAGGCGGTACGGGGAGCAGTTCTTC. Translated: CSARSSGRRYGEQFF.

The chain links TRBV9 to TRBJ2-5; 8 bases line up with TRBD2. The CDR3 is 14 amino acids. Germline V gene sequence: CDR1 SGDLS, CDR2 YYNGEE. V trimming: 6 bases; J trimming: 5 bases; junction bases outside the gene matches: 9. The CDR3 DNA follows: TGTGCCAGCACCGCGCGGGGGGCCGGGGAGACCCAGTACTTC. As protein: CASTARGAGETQYF.